Listed below are T cell receptor beta chains from one sample, sequenced in a study of blood T cell repertoires in COVID-19. This table comes from immunoSEQ multiplex PCR, and its TCRdb copy is limited to in-frame clones, with some not included. The sample records 150,000 to 200,000 clones, nearly 90% being singletons. Sequences were obtained from peripheral blood. The source of these receptors is a man younger than 35 who had recovered from COVID-19. Each CDR3 is given with its conserved first and last residue. A D gene is named only where the DNA matches it firmly. Size is stated for part of the rows, as once, few or many counts, or as a class when the clone is expanded.

V	size	J	D	CDR3	DNA
TRBV6-5	.	TRBJ1-2	.	CAIQTDTNYGYTF	TGTGCCATCCAGACAGACACTAACTATGGCTACACCTTC
TRBV5-4	.	TRBJ2-6	.	CASSLGTQVTGANVLTF	TGTGCCAGCAGCTTGGGAACTCAGGTAACTGGGGCCAACGTCCTGACTTTC
TRBV7-9	.	TRBJ2-5	TRBD2	CASSAQPGLAPQETQYF	TGTGCCAGCAGCGCCCAGCCCGGACTAGCGCCGCAAGAGACCCAGTACTTC
TRBV30	.	TRBJ2-5	.	CAWSSGHQETQYF	TGTGCCTGGAGTTCAGGGCACCAAGAGACCCAGTACTTC
TRBV28	.	TRBJ1-1	.	CASSFGEAFF	TGTGCCAGCAGTTTCGGTGAAGCTTTCTTT
TRBV3-1/TRBV3-2	.	TRBJ2-7	.	CASSQDGGARSYEQYF	TGTGCCAGCAGCCAAGATGGAGGGGCGAGGTCCTACGAGCAGTACTTC
TRBV2	.	TRBJ1-2	TRBD1	CASKDRGGSYGYTF	TGTGCCAGCAAAGACAGGGGTGGGAGCTATGGCTACACCTTC
TRBV10-3	.	TRBJ2-7	.	CAISDEGDKSHEQYF	TGTGCCATCAGTGACGAAGGGGACAAGTCCCACGAGCAGTACTTC
TRBV7-9	.	TRBJ2-7	TRBD2	CASGETSGYEQYF	TGTGCCAGCGGGGAGACTAGCGGCTACGAGCAGTACTTC
TRBV28	once	TRBJ2-7	TRBD1	CASSSTGASSYEQYF	TGTGCCAGCAGTTCGACAGGGGCCAGCTCCTACGAGCAGTACTTC
TRBV6-5	few	TRBJ2-2	.	CASRPLRGELFF	TGTGCCAGCAGACCGTTGCGGGGGGAGCTGTTTTTT
TRBV6-6	.	TRBJ2-7	TRBD1	CASTSGDRAREQYF	TGTGCCAGCACCTCTGGGGACAGGGCAAGGGAGCAGTACTTC
TRBV5-5	.	TRBJ1-2	.	CASSATGSNYGYTF	TGTGCCAGCAGCGCGACAGGATCTAACTATGGCTACACCTTC
TRBV10-3	.	TRBJ2-1	.	CAISEGTINEQFF	TGTGCCATCAGTGAAGGGACAATAAATGAGCAGTTCTTC